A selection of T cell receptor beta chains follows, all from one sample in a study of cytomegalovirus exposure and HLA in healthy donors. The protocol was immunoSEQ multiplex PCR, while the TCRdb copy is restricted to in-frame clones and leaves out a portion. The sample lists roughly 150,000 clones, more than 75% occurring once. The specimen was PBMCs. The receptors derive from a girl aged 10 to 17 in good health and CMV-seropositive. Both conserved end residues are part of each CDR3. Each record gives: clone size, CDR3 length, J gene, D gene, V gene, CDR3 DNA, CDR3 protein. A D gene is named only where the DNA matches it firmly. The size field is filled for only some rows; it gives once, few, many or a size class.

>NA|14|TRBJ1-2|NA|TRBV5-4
TGTGCCAGCAGCGAGATGGGGGGGGCGAATGGCTACACCTTC
CASSEMGGANGYTF
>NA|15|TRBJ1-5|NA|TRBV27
TGTGCCAGCAGTTTGATAGGGCGTGGGGCTCAGCCCCAGCATTTT
CASSLIGRGAQPQHF
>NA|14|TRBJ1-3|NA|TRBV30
TGTGCCTGGACCGACTGGCGCTCTGGAAACACCATATATTTT
CAWTDWRSGNTIYF
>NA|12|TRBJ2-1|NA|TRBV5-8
TGTGCCAGCAGCTTGGTCCGCAATGAGCAGTTCTTC
CASSLVRNEQFF
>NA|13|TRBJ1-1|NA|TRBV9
TGTGCCAGCAGCGTAGCGACAGTCACTGAAGCTTTCTTT
CASSVATVTEAFF
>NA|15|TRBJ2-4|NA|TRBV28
TGTGCCAGCAGCTCCATTGACAGAGCCAAAAACATTCAGTACTTC
CASSSIDRAKNIQYF
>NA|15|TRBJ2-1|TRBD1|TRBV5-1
TGCGCCAGCAACCCGGGACAGGGCCTATACAATGAGCAGTTCTTC
CASNPGQGLYNEQFF
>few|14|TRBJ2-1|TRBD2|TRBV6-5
TGTGCCAGCTCCGTAGCGGGAGCCTACAATGAGCAGTTCTTC
CASSVAGAYNEQFF
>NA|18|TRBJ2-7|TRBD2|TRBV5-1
TGCGCCAGCAGCCTGGGCTACCCCGGGACTAGCGGGTCCTACGAGCAGTACTTC
CASSLGYPGTSGSYEQYF
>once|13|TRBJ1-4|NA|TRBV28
TGTGCCAGCAGTTTTGCGGGGCAGGAAAAACTGTTTTTT
CASSFAGQEKLFF
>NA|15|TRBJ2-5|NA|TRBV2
TGTGCCAGCAGTATGAAGGGGTGGGTCCAAGAGACCCAGTACTTC
CASSMKGWVQETQYF
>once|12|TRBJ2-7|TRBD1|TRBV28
TGTGCCAGCCGGGACAGCTTCTACGAGCAGTACTTC
CASRDSFYEQYF
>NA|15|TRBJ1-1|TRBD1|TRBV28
TGTGCCAGCCGAAGCTTAACAGGGGTGGGTACTGAAGCTTTCTTT
CASRSLTGVGTEAFF
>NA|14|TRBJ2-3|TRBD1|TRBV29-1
TGCAGCGCAGCCGTTGGACAGGGCCCCGATACGCAGTATTTT
CSAAVGQGPDTQYF
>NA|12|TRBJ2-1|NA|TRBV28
TGTGCCAGCAGTTACCTCACTTCAGAGCAGTTCTTC
CASSYLTSEQFF
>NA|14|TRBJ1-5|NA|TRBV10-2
TGCGCCAGCCGTGGTCCAGGGGCCAATCAGCCCCAGCATTTT
CASRGPGANQPQHF
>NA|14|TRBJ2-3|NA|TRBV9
TGTGCCAGCACCCGATTAGTCGCGGCGGATACGCAGTATTTT
CASTRLVAADTQYF
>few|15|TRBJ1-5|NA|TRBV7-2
TGTGCCAGCAGCTTAGGCTTCCAGGGGAATCAGCCCCAGCATTTT
CASSLGFQGNQPQHF
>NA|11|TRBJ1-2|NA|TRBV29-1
TGCAGCGTTGTCGCTAACTATGGCTACACCTTC
CSVVANYGYTF
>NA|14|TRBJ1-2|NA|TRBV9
TGTGCCAGCAGCCCCCCAACGCCGGGCTATGGCTACACCTTC
CASSPPTPGYGYTF
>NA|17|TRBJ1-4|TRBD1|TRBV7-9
TGTGCCAGCAGCTTAAGGACAGGGGGGGTCGTAAATGAAAAACTGTTTTTT
CASSLRTGGVVNEKLFF
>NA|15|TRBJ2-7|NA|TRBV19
TGTGCCAGTAGTATCGGAGTCGAGAGCTCCTACGAGCAGTACTTC
CASSIGVESSYEQYF
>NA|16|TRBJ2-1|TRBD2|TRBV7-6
TGTGCCAGCAGCCCCTATAGCGGGATCTCCTACAATGAGCAGTTCTTC
CASSPYSGISYNEQFF
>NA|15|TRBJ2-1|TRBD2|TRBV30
TGTGCCTGGAGTTCGACTAGCCAGGGAGGCGATGAGCAGTTCTTC
CAWSSTSQGGDEQFF
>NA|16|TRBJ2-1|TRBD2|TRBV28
TGTGCCAGCAGTTTTCCTCCTAGCGGGACATACAATGAGCAGTTCTTC
CASSFPPSGTYNEQFF
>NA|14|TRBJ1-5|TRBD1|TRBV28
TGTGCCAGCAGCACAGGGGAAGGAGGACAGCCCCAGCATTTT
CASSTGEGGQPQHF
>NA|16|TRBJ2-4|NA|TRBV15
TGTGCCACCAGCAGAGATTCCCCCTTAGTCAAAAACATTCAGTACTTC
CATSRDSPLVKNIQYF
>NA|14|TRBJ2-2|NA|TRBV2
TGTGCCAGCAGTGAACTGGAGGCCACCGGGGAGCTGTTTTTT
CASSELEATGELFF
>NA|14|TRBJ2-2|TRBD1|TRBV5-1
TGCGCCAGCAGCTTGGAGGGGGCCACCGGGGAGCTGTTTTTT
CASSLEGATGELFF
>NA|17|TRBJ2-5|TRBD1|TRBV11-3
TGTGCCAGCAGCTTAGATGGCGGACAGGGGGCTTCGGAGACCCAGTACTTC
CASSLDGGQGASETQYF
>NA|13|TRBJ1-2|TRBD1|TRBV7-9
TGTGCCAGCAGTAGCTACAGGGGGCATGGCTACACCTTC
CASSSYRGHGYTF
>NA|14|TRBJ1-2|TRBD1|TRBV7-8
TGTGCCAGCAACCGGGACAGGGGCTACTATGGCTACACCTTC
CASNRDRGYYGYTF
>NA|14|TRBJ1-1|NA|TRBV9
TGTGCCAGCAGCGTAGCCCCGGGGAACACTGAAGCTTTCTTT
CASSVAPGNTEAFF
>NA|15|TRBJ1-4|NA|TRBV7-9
TGTGCCAGCAGCTTTCAGGCAACCGGTGGGGAAAAACTGTTTTTT
CASSFQATGGEKLFF
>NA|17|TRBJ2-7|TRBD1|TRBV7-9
TGTTCCAGCAGCTTAGCGACGGGACAGCGTTCAACCTACGAGCAGTACTTC
CSSSLATGQRSTYEQYF
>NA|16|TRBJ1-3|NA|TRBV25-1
TGTGCCAGCAGTGAATATCAGGGGCTCTCTGGAAACACCATATATTTT
CASSEYQGLSGNTIYF
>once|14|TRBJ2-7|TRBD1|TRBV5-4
TGTGCCAGCAGCCCCTGGACAGGGTCCTACGAGCAGTACTTC
CASSPWTGSYEQYF
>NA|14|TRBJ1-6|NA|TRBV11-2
TGTGCCAGCAGCTTAGACGGACAGATGGCACCCCTCCACTTT
CASSLDGQMAPLHF
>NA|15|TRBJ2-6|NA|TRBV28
TGTGCCAGCAGAGACAGCTACTCTGGGGCCAACGTCCTGACTTTC
CASRDSYSGANVLTF
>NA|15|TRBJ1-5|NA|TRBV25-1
TGTGCCAGCAGTGGACAGTCCGAAGGTGATGTGGCCCAGCATTTT
CASSGQSEGDVAQHF
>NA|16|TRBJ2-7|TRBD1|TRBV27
TGTGCCAGCAGTAGGCTCGGGACAGCTCATACCTACGAGCAGTACTTC
CASSRLGTAHTYEQYF
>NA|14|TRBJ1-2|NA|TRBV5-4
TGTGCCAGCAGCGCCGGGACAACCTACTATGGCTACACCTTC
CASSAGTTYYGYTF
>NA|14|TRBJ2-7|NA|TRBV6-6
TGTGCCAGCAGTTACGGGGGACTTAACTACGAGCAGTACTTC
CASSYGGLNYEQYF
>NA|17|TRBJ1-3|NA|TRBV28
TGTGCCAGCAGTTTCTGGTTCGGTGGGGGCCCTGGAAACACCATATATTTT
CASSFWFGGGPGNTIYF
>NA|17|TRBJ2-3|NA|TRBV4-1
TGCGCCAGCAGCCAAGATCCAGAGGGTGGGGAGGCAGATACGCAGTATTTT
CASSQDPEGGEADTQYF
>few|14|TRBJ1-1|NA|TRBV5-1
TGCGCCAGCACCCGGAGGACCGGGAACACTGAAGCTTTCTTT
CASTRRTGNTEAFF
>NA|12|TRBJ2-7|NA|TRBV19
TGTGCCAGTAGTATAATGGGGGGTGAGCAGTACTTC
CASSIMGGEQYF
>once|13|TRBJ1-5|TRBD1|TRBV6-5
TGTGCCAGTGGACAGGGGGCGCGTCAGCCCCAGCATTTT
CASGQGARQPQHF
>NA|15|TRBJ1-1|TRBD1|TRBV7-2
TGTGCCAGCAGCTTAGCAACAGGGGTCCGGACTGAAGCTTTCTTT
CASSLATGVRTEAFF
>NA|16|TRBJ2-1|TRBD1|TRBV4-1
TGCGCCAGCAGCCGCCAACAGGGGATCTCCTACAATGAGCAGTTCTTC
CASSRQQGISYNEQFF